These 23 T cell receptor beta chains originate from one sample sequenced in a study of CD8 T cells in ankylosing spondylitis. TCRdb called the 5' RACE reads again in MiXCR, with one record for every CDR3 protein. This table has some 90,000 distinct CDR3 sequences, 25% to 35% appearing once. Sequenced sample: blood, either unsorted or a sorted T cell fraction (not recorded which). These receptors were obtained from a male donor with ankylosing spondylitis or in good health (not recorded which).

The chain couples TRBV7-8 to TRBJ2-3; the D is unclear. CDR1 is SGHVS, CDR2 FQNEAQ, per germline. This CDR3 comprises 15 residues. Trimming left V 2 bases short and J 0 bases short, with 9 bases between. The CDR3 protein is CASSLHRRSTDTQYF. The DNA of the CDR3 is TGTGCCAGCAGCTTACATCGGCGAAGCACAGATACGCAGTATTTT.

This chain uses TRBV5-1 with TRBJ1-1, with D uncertain. Germline V gene sequence: CDR1 SGHRS, CDR2 YFSETQ. V was cut by 1 base and J by 1 base, with 8 bases left in between. This CDR3 is 14 amino acids long. The CDR3 sequence: CASSLPPGNTEAFF. The CDR3 DNA reads as TGCGCCAGCAGCTTGCCCCCGGGGAACACTGAAGCTTTCTTT.

This clonotype was found a few times. The rearrangement uses TRBV5-1 and TRBJ2-5, with D maybe TRBD2 (6 bases). Trimming shortened V by 0 bases and J by 4 bases, and 10 bases separated the two germline ends. The CDR3 covers 14 residues. CDR1 and CDR2 from the germline V gene are SGHRS and YFSETQ. The CDR3 DNA sequence: TGCGCCAGCAGCTTGGGGGCCGGGGGAGAGACCCAGTACTTC. Translating gives CASSLGAGGETQYF. Full variable domain (outside the CDR3, taken from reference TRBV5-1 and TRBJ2-5): KAGVTQTPRYLIKTRGQQVTLSCSPISGHRSVSWYQQTPGQGLQFLFEYFSETQRNKGNFPGRFSGRQFSNSRSEMNVSTLELGDSALYLCASSLGAGGETQYFGPGTRLLVL.

This clonotype appeared a few times. J is TRBJ1-6 and V is TRBV4-1; TRBD1 is a possible D gene (5 bases). The V gene lost 0 bases and the J gene lost 5 bases, with 8 bases spanning the gap. Germline V CDR1 and CDR2: MGHRA, YSYEKL. This CDR3 has 15 amino acids. CDR3 loop: CASSQEGRDNSPLHF. The DNA of the CDR3 is TGCGCCAGCAGCCAAGAAGGCAGGGATAATTCACCCCTCCACTTT.

To note about this clonotype: Just one base apart from a much larger clone, this may be a read error. The V and J genes are TRBV29-1 and TRBJ2-1, with a possible D match to TRBD1 (5 bases). Germline values: CDR1 SQVTM, CDR2 ANQGSEA. There are 13 residues in the CDR3. The CDR3 here is CTVGQGPYNEQFF. DNA for the CDR3: TGCACCGTTGGGCAGGGCCCCTACAATGAGCAGTTCTTC.

This clonotype showed up just a few times. J is TRBJ1-5 and V is TRBV27, with D hard to call. Trimming took 5 bases from V and 5 from J, leaving 10 bases between them. The CDR3 length is 13 residues. Germline assignment: CDR1 MNHEY and CDR2 SMNVEV (reference sequence). Here the CDR3 DNA reads TGTGCCAGCAGTCCATGGATAGATCAGCCCCAGCATTTT. Protein sequence: CASSPWIDQPQHF.

The chain couples TRBV25-1 to TRBJ2-3, with TRBD1 matching over 9 bases. The CDR3 extends over 16 amino acids. V dropped 1 base and J dropped 9; count of bases not matched to a gene: 11. Germline CDR1 reads MGHDK; CDR2 reads SYGVNS. CDR3 sequence: CASSELETGGLKTQYF. The CDR3 nucleotides are TGTGCCAGCAGTGAATTGGAGACAGGGGGTTTAAAAACGCAGTATTTT.

This chain uses TRBV6-1 with TRBJ2-1; TRBD1 matches at 10 bases. Trimming removed 6 bases from V and 4 bases from J; junction bases left unmatched: 3. From germline, CDR1 is MNHNS and CDR2 SASEGT. This CDR3 contains 14 residues. The CDR3 here is CASSRDRGYNEQFF. In DNA form, the CDR3 reads TGTGCCAGCAGCCGGGACAGGGGTTACAATGAGCAGTTCTTC.

This clonotype was recorded a few times. This rearrangement joins TRBV7-4 to TRBJ2-3; TRBD2 is a possible D gene (6 bases). V shed 6 bases and J shed 4 bases, with 20 bases lying between them. The CDR3 spans 16 residues. Germline V gene sequence: CDR1 SGHVT, CDR2 SQSDAQ. CDR3 residues: CASSLTTRRGADTQYF. For the CDR3, the DNA is TGTGCCAGCAGTCTAACGACTAGACGTGGGGCAGATACGCAGTATTTT.

This clonotype was picked up a small number of times. In DNA form, the CDR3 reads TGTGCCAGCTGCTATACCTGCTCCTACAATGAGCAGTTCTTC. This gives the protein CASCYTCSYNEQFF. The chain combines TRBV9 with TRBJ2-1; D not certain. Germline values: CDR1 SGDLS, CDR2 YYNGEE. CDR3 length: 14 amino acids. Trimming removed 7 bases at V and 0 bases at J, with 11 bases between.

The chain combines TRBV11-2 with TRBJ1-5, with TRBD1 as a possible D gene (6 bases). The ends were cut back, 3 bases at V and 5 bases at J, with 11 bases in the middle. CDR1 is SGHAT, CDR2 FQNNGV, per germline. The CDR3 has 14 residues. The CDR3 DNA sequence: TGTGCCAGCAGCTTCGACAGGAGTCATCAGCCCCAGCATTTT. Encoded protein: CASSFDRSHQPQHF.

In its sample, this clonotype was seen many times. The chain joins TRBV20-1 to TRBJ2-1; 7 bases match TRBD1. Trimming removed 4 bases from V and 5 bases from J; junction bases left unmatched: 5. CDR1 and CDR2 from the germline V gene are DFQATT and SNEGSKA (reference sequence). The CDR3 sequence is 13 residues long. The CDR3 DNA is TGCAGTGCTACGACAGGGTTCGACAATGAGCAGTTCTTC. This translates into CSATTGFDNEQFF.

V is TRBV19 and J is TRBJ1-1; TRBD1 matches 11 bases. This CDR3 contains 16 residues. Germline trimming cut 4 bases from V and 4 bases from J; bases unmatched to any gene: 8. Germline assignment: CDR1 LNHDA and CDR2 SQIVND (reference sequence). The CDR3 DNA reads as TGTGCCAGTAGTACGGACAGGGGGCGCGAGATCACTGAAGCTTTCTTT. Amino acids: CASSTDRGREITEAFF.

This clonotype was seen many times. The chain couples TRBV5-1 to TRBJ2-3, with 7 bases lining up with TRBD1. CDR1 SGHRS and CDR2 YFSETQ come from the germline V gene. The CDR3 spans 13 residues. V dropped 4 bases and J dropped 4; count of bases not matched to a gene: 3. The CDR3 sequence is CASSPTGSDTQYF. Here the CDR3 DNA reads TGCGCCAGCAGCCCGACAGGGTCAGATACGCAGTATTTT.

The table lists this clonotype with a few counts. The rearrangement uses TRBV25-1 and TRBJ2-7; 7 bases fit TRBD2. The CDR3 length is 14 residues. V shed 3 bases, J shed 2 bases, and the junction held 4 bases outside the gene matches. The germline CDR1 and CDR2 sequences are MGHDK and SYGVNS. CDR3 in DNA: TGTGCCAGCAGTGACGGGAGGTGGGCCTACGAGCAGTACTTC. Protein: CASSDGRWAYEQYF.

This clonotype came up a few times. V gene TRBV18 combines with J gene TRBJ2-1; unclear D gene. Trimming cost V 4 bases and J 1 base, with 8 bases left between them. Germline values: CDR1 KGHSH, CDR2 LQKENI. This CDR3 has 14 residues. CDR3 protein: CASSLSSSYNEQFF. The DNA of the CDR3 is TGTGCCAGCTCACTCAGCAGTTCCTACAATGAGCAGTTCTTC. Full variable domain (rest looked up from reference TRBV18 and TRBJ2-1): NAGVMQNPRHLVRRRGQEARLRCSPMKGHSHVYWYRQLPEEGLKFMVYLQKENIIDESGMPKERFSAEFPKEGPSILRIQQVVRGDSAAYFCASSLSSSYNEQFFGPGTRLTVL.

The chain is built from TRBV14 and TRBJ2-2, with 9 nucleotides matching TRBD1. V shed 0 bases, J shed 5 bases, and the junction held 10 bases outside the gene matches. The CDR3 runs to 18 residues. Germline CDR1 reads SGHDN; CDR2 reads FVKESK. The DNA of the CDR3 is TGTGCCAGCAGCCAAGATCCCCGACAGGGGGGATTGACCGGGGAGCTGTTTTTT. Its translation: CASSQDPRQGGLTGELFF.

The rearrangement uses TRBV5-1 and TRBJ2-3; D call uncertain. Trimming removed 5 bases from V and 0 bases from J, with 13 bases in between. The length of the CDR3 is 15 residues. Germline values: CDR1 SGHRS, CDR2 YFSETQ. CDR3 region: CASRAGRISTDTQYF. Here the CDR3 DNA reads TGCGCCAGCAGGGCCGGACGGATTAGCACAGATACGCAGTATTTT.

The rearrangement joins TRBV7-3 to TRBJ2-1, with D perhaps TRBD2 (6 bases). This CDR3 contains 16 residues. V was clipped by 5 bases and J by 5 bases, with 19 bases between them. Germline-derived CDR1 and CDR2 are SGHTA and FQGTGA. The CDR3 DNA reads as TGTGCCAGCAGCACTACGACTCGGGGGATTCACAATGAGCAGTTCTTC. This gives the protein CASSTTTRGIHNEQFF.

The rearrangement uses TRBV6-1 and TRBJ2-3; tentatively, D is TRBD1 or TRBD2 (5 bases each). Germline V gene sequence: CDR1 MNHNS, CDR2 SASEGT. Deletions cut 7 bases from V and 5 bases from J, with 25 bases between. The CDR3 is 17 amino acids. The CDR3 nucleotides read TGTGCCAGCACGCAGGGTCCGGGGATGGGCGAAAAAGATACGCAGTATTTT. Translation gives CASTQGPGMGEKDTQYF.

This clonotype was counted a few times. This rearrangement joins TRBV7-9 to TRBJ2-3; D may correspond to TRBD1 or TRBD2 (5 bases each). The CDR3 spans 15 residues. Germline CDR1 SEHNR, CDR2 FQNEAQ (reference sequence). Trimming removed 5 bases at V and 0 bases at J, with 12 bases between. For the CDR3, the DNA is TGTGCCAGCAGCGTTCCGGGACGTAGCACAGATACGCAGTATTTT. Translated, it gives CASSVPGRSTDTQYF.

The V gene is TRBV5-6, the J gene TRBJ2-5; D might be TRBD2 (6 bases). The germline V gene has CDR1 SGHDT and CDR2 YYEEEE. V was clipped by 6 bases and J by 2 bases, with 20 bases between them. The CDR3 covers 16 residues. CDR3 bases: TGTGCCAGCACAACCCCGGGACTTCGGAAACAAGAGACCCAGTACTTC. It specifies CASTTPGLRKQETQYF.

The CDR3 spells CSGEDRLRDTQYF. The CDR3 nucleotides are TGCAGTGGGGAGGACAGACTTAGAGATACGCAGTATTTT. The V gene is TRBV20-1, the J gene TRBJ2-3, with D perhaps TRBD1 or TRBD2 (6 bases each). Germline-derived CDR1 and CDR2 are DFQATT and SNEGSKA (reference sequence). The CDR3 is 13 amino acids. V was pared by 7 bases and J by 5 bases, with 16 bases between.